This T cell receptor (beta chain) was sequenced during a study of neoadjuvant anti-PD-1 for oral cavity cancer. Sequencing was performed with immunoSEQ multiplex PCR; in TCRdb, only in-frame clones are kept and a portion is missing. The sample records about 72,000 clones, about four fifths being singletons. Patients were newly diagnosed with stage II-IVA oral cavity squamous cell carcinoma without prior systemic or radiation treatment. The patients had HPV-negative, locally advanced oral cavity squamous cell carcinoma. Of note for this clone: What it binds is unknown.

Notes on the study in general: Post-nivolumab, blood T cell clonality was significantly elevated in non-responders. With a few patients per group, TCR findings need larger cohorts.

Trimming stripped 1 base from V and 4 bases from J, with 14 bases between. CDR1 is SGHKS, CDR2 YYEKEE, per germline (reference sequence). The CDR3 is made up of 15 amino acids. The chain recombines TRBV5-5 with TRBJ2-5; TRBD1 is a possible D gene (5 bases). This receptor was identified in a person between 40 and 79 years old with oral cavity squamous cell carcinoma. Sequenced here: PBMCs, sampled before nivolumab (anti-PD-1) treatment. Written as DNA, the CDR3 is TGTGCCAGCAGCTTGAATGGGCAGGGCGGAGAGACCCAGTACTTC. Its translation is CASSLNGQGGETQYF.